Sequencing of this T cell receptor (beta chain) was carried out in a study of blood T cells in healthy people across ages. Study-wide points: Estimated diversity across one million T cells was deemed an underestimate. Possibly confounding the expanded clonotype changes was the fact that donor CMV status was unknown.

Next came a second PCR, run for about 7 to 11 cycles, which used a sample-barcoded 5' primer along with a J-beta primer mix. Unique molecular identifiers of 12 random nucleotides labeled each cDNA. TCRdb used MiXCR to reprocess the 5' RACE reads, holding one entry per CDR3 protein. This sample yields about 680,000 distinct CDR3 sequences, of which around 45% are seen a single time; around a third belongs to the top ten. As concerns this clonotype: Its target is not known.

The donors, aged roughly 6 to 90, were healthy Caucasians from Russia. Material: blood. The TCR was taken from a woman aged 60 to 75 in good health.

The CDR3: CASSPGTSGSFYNEQFF. In DNA, the CDR3 is TGTGCCAGCAGTCCCGGGACTAGCGGGAGCTTTTACAATGAGCAGTTCTTC. This chain joins TRBV12-3 or TRBV12-4 and TRBJ2-1, with 14 bases aligning to TRBD2. The V segment lost 5 bases and the J segment 4 bases; nucleotides outside the gene matches: 7. The CDR3 contains 17 residues.